Listed below are T cell receptor beta chains from one sample, sequenced in a study of T-cell reconstitution after alpha-beta-depleted transplantation in children. TCRdb re-called the PCR reads through MiXCR, storing one row per CDR3 protein. The table lists about 170,000 distinct CDR3 sequences, around 10% of them singletons. The sample here was PBMCs, taken before TCRalphabeta/CD19-depleted stem cell transplant. These receptors all stem from a boy younger than 10 with acute myeloid leukemia, due to receive a stem cell transplant. The CDR3 runs from the conserved cysteine through the conserved F or W. Fields, in order: J gene, V gene, D gene, CDR3 protein. The D gene is left open where the match is weak.

TRBJ1-6,TRBV20-1,NA,CSADYAGWNSPLHF
TRBJ1-3,TRBV27,NA,CASRLAASGNTIYF
TRBJ1-2,TRBV6-4,NA,CASSVGAGYGYTF
TRBJ2-7,TRBV28,NA,CASRPGTPTYEQYF
TRBJ2-1,TRBV5-5,NA,CASSTNEQFF
TRBJ1-1,TRBV7-3,NA,CASSLSGGNTEAFF
TRBJ2-3,TRBV20-1,NA,CSARVKREQIITDTQYF
TRBJ2-5,TRBV25-1,NA,CASGPRQALPHQETQYF
TRBJ2-1,TRBV20-1,NA,CSPRGPTTNEQFF
TRBJ2-4,TRBV20-1,NA,CSARDRGVNIQYF
TRBJ1-2,TRBV13,NA,CASSVMGGGYTF
TRBJ2-3,TRBV6-1,TRBD2,CATNSGDTDTQYF
TRBJ1-2,TRBV6-6,NA,CASRTTRNYGYTF
TRBJ2-5,TRBV5-1,TRBD2,CASSSGLAGIQETQYF